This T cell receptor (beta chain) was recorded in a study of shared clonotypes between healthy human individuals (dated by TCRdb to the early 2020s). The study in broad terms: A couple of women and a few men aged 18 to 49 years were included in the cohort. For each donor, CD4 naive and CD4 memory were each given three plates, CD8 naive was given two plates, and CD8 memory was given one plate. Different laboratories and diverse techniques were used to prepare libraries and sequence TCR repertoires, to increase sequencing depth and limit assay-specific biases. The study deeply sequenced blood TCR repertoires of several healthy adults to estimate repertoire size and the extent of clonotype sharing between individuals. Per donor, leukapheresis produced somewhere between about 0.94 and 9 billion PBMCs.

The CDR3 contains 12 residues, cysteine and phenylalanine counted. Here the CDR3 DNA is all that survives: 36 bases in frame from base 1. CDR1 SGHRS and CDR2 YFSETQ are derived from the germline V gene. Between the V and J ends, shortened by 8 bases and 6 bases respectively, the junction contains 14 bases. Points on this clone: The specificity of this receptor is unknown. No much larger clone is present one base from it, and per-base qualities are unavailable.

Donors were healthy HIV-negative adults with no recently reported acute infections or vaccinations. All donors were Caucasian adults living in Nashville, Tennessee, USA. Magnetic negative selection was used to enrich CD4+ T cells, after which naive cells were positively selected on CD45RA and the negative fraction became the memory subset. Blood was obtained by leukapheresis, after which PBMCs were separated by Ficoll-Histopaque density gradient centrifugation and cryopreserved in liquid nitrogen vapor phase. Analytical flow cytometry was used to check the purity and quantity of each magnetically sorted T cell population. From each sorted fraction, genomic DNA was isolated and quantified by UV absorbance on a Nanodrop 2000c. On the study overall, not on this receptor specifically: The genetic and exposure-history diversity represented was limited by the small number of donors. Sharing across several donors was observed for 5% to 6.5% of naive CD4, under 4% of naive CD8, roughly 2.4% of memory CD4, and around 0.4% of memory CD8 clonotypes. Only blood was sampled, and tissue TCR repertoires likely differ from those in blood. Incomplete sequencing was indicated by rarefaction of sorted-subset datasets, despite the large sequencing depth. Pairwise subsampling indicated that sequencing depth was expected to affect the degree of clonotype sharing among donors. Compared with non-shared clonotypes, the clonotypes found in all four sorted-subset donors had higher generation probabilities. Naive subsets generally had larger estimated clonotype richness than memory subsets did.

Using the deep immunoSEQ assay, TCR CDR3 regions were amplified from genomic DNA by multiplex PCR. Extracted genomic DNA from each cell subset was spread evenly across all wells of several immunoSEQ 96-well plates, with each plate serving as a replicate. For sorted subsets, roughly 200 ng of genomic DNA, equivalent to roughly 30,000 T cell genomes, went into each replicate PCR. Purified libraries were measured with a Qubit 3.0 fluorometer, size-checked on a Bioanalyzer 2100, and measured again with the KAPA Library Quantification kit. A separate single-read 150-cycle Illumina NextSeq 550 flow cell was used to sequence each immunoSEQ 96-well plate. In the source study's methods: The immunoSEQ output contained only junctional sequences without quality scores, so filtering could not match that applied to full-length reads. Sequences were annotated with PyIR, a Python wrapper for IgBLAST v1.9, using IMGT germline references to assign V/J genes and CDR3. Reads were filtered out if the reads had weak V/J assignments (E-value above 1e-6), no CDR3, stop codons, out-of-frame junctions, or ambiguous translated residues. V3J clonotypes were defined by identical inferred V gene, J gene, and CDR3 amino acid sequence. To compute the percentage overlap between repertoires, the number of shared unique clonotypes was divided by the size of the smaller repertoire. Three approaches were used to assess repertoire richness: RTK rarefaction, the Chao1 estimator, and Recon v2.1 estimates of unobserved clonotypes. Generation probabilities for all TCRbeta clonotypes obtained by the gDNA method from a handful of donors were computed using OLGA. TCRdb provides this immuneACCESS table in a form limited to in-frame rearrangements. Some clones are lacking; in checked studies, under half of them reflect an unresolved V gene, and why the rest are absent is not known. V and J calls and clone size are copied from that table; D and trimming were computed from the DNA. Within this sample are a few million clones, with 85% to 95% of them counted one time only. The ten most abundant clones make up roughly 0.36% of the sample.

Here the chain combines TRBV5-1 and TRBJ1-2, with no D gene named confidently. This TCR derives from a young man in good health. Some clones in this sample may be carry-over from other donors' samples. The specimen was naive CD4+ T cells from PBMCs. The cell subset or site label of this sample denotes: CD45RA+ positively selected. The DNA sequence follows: TGCGCCAGTAGGGAGGTAGCAGATGGCTACACCTTC. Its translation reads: CASREVADGYTF.